The next 13 T cell receptor beta chains were all read from a single sample in a study of long-term antiretroviral therapy in people with HIV. The assay, immunoSEQ v3.0, was run at survey level. Measured with immunoSEQ multiplex PCR; TCRdb has only the in-frame clones, and not every one. The sample holds 22,000 or so clones; about 87% are singletons and the top ten take 3% to 4%. This specimen was unsorted PBMCs, taken 2.5 to 2.7 years after starting antiretroviral therapy. Receptors originate from a woman between 45 and 60 years old with HIV.

This clone was picked up one time. The rearrangement links TRBV27 to TRBJ1-1; D is unclear. From germline, CDR1 is MNHEY and CDR2 SMNVEV (reference sequence). Between the trimmed V and J ends, which lost 2 bases and 4 bases, there was a span of 17 bases. The CDR3 extends over 16 amino acids. CDR3 in amino acids: CASSLEPLPPATEAFF. For the CDR3, the DNA is TGTGCCAGCAGTTTAGAACCCCTACCCCCCGCCACTGAAGCTTTCTTT.

The J gene is TRBJ2-7, the V gene TRBV28; D gene uncertain. The germline V and J ends were trimmed by 5 bases and 9 bases, with 11 bases remaining between them. Germline CDR1 reads MDHEN; CDR2 reads SYDVKM. The CDR3 sequence is 11 residues long. In nucleotides, the CDR3 is TGTGCCAGCAGTCCAGGCCAGGTGCAGTACTTC. It is translated as CASSPGQVQYF.

The rearrangement links TRBV28 to TRBJ2-3, with no clear D. V lost 4 bases and J lost 1, with 6 bases in between. CDR3 length: 13 residues. Germline V gene lookup returns CDR1 MDHEN and CDR2 SYDVKM. CDR3 bases: TGTGCCAGCAGTTCCGGAGGCACAGATACGCAGTATTTT. It is translated as CASSSGGTDTQYF.

The chain employs TRBV4-1 and TRBJ2-7, with D possibly matching TRBD2 (6 bases). This CDR3 has 15 residues. The germline V gene has CDR1 MGHRA and CDR2 YSYEKL. V dropped 1 base and J dropped 2 bases, with 12 bases sitting between them. The chain's CDR3 is CASSQGPSATYEQYF. The CDR3 coding sequence is TGCGCCAGCAGCCAAGGCCCTAGCGCAACCTACGAGCAGTACTTC.

The rearrangement links TRBV18 to TRBJ1-1, with D possibly being TRBD1 (5 bases). Germline V gene lookup returns CDR1 KGHSH and CDR2 LQKENI. V dropped 3 bases and J dropped 0 bases, with 14 bases sitting between them. The CDR3 totals 16 residues. The CDR3 spells CASSPRDARVNTEAFF. The CDR3 DNA sequence: TGTGCCAGCTCACCGAGGGACGCCCGCGTGAACACTGAAGCTTTCTTT.

This sequence joins TRBV4-1 and TRBJ2-5; 7 bases map to TRBD2. The assigned J gene may be wrong: the sequence end matches TRBJ2-7 better. This CDR3 comprises 14 residues. Germline V gene sequence: CDR1 MGHRA, CDR2 YSYEKL. The CDR3 protein is CASSQPGRSYEQYF. CDR3 sequence (DNA): TGCGCCAGCAGCCAACCCGGGAGGTCCTACGAGCAGTACTTC.

The chain carries TRBV18 and TRBJ2-1, with 9 bases aligning to TRBD2. Germline loops: CDR1 KGHSH, CDR2 LQKENI. Trimming cost V 2 bases and J 7 bases; bases outside gene matches: 9. This CDR3 spans 16 amino acids. In nucleotides, the CDR3 is TGTGCCAGCTCACCAAGGTCGGCGGGAGGGCCAAATGAGCAGTTCTTC. Residues: CASSPRSAGGPNEQFF.

V gene TRBV5-1 combines with J gene TRBJ2-3, with 8 bases identical to TRBD2. The CDR3 runs 16 residues. Germline V gene sequence: CDR1 SGHRS, CDR2 YFSETQ. The J segment lost 2 bases and the V segment lost 5 bases, leaving 10 bases of the junction unmatched. The CDR3 region is CASSSGLVRSTDTQYF. In DNA, the CDR3 is TGCGCCAGCAGTTCGGGACTAGTTCGTTCCACAGATACGCAGTATTTT. The whole variable domain, filled in from reference TRBV5-1 and TRBJ2-3, reads KAGVTQTPRYLIKTRGQQVTLSCSPISGHRSVSWYQQTPGQGLQFLFEYFSETQRNKGNFPGRFSGRQFSNSRSEMNVSTLELGDSALYLCASSSGLVRSTDTQYFGPGTRLTVL.

The genes are TRBV6-1 and TRBJ2-2; possibly TRBD1 for D (5 bases). The CDR3 runs to 17 residues. The germline V and J ends were trimmed by 4 bases and 0 bases, with 15 bases remaining between them. The germline V gene encodes CDR1 MNHNS and CDR2 SASEGT. The CDR3 DNA reads as TGTGCCAGCAGTGCGAGGCAGGGCTTTGCGAACACCGGGGAGCTGTTTTTT. Protein: CASSARQGFANTGELFF.

The CDR3 is CASSLGRSIINTGELFF. The CDR3 bases are TGCGCCAGCAGCTTAGGTAGATCCATCATCAACACCGGGGAGCTGTTTTTT. This chain links TRBV5-1 with TRBJ2-2; D call uncertain. Germline V gene lookup returns CDR1 SGHRS and CDR2 YFSETQ. V was clipped by 2 bases and J by 2 bases, with 16 bases between them. The CDR3 runs 17 residues.

A few counts support this clone. The rearrangement joins TRBV4-1 to TRBJ2-7; 9 positions agree with TRBD1. The CDR3 spans 14 residues. Germline V gene lookup returns CDR1 MGHRA and CDR2 YSYEKL. J was trimmed by 2 bases and V by 4 bases; bases with no gene match: 3. The CDR3 loop is CASSPGTGTYEQYF. In DNA, the CDR3 is TGCGCCAGCAGCCCCGGGACAGGGACCTACGAGCAGTACTTC.

The CDR3 here is CASSFGGLSGNTIYF. Written as DNA, the CDR3 is TGTGCCAGCAGCTTCGGCGGACTCTCTGGAAACACCATATATTTT. The V gene is TRBV5-5, the J gene TRBJ1-3; unclear D gene. V lost 2 bases and J 0 bases, leaving 9 bases between the germline ends. Germline-derived CDR1 and CDR2 are SGHKS and YYEKEE (reference sequence). The CDR3 is 15 amino acids.

V usage is TRBV15 and J usage is TRBJ2-7; 11 bases are shared with TRBD2. Germline V gene sequence: CDR1 LNHNV, CDR2 YYDKDF (reference sequence). This CDR3 has 18 amino acids. Trimming at V came to 3 bases and at J to 0 bases, leaving 10 bases not matched to a gene. The CDR3 sequence: CATSRLGLAEMSSYEQYF. As DNA, the CDR3 is TGTGCCACCAGCAGGCTGGGACTAGCGGAAATGAGCTCCTACGAGCAGTACTTC.